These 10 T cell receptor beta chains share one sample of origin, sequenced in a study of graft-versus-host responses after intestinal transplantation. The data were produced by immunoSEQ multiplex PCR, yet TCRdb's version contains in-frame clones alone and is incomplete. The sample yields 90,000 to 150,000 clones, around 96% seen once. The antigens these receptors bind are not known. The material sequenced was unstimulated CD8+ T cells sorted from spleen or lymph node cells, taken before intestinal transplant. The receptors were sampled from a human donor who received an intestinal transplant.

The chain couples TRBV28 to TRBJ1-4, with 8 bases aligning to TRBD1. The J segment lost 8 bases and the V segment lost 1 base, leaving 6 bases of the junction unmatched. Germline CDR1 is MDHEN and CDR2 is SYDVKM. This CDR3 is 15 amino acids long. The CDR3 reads CASSLFGQGLEKLFF. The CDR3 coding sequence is TGTGCCAGCAGTTTATTCGGACAGGGCCTAGAAAAACTGTTTTTT.

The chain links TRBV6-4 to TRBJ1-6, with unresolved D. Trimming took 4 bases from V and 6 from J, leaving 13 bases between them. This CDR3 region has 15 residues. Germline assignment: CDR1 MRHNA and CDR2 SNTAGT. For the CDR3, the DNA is TGTGCCAGCAGTGGCTCTCCTTCGGGTAATTCACCCCTCCACTTT. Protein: CASSGSPSGNSPLHF.

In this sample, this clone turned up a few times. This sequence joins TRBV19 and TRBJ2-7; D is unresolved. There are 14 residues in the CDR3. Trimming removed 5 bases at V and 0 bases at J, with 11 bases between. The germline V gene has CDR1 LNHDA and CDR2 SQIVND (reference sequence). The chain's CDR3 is CASSVGLPSYEQYF. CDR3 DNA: TGTGCCAGTAGTGTGGGTCTACCCTCCTACGAGCAGTACTTC.

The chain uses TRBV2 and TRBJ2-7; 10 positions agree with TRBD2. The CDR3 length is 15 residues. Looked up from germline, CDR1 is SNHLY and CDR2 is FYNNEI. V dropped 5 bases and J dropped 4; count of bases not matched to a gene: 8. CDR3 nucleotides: TGTGCCAGCAGTAGCGGGGGGGAGCTGTGGTACGAGCAGTACTTC. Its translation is CASSSGGELWYEQYF. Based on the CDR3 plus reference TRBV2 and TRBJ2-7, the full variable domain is EPEVTQTPSHQVTQMGQEVILRCVPISNHLYFYWYRQILGQKVEFLVSFYNNEISEKSEIFDDQFSVERPDGSNFTLKIRSTKLEDSAMYFCASSSGGELWYEQYFGPGTRLTVT.

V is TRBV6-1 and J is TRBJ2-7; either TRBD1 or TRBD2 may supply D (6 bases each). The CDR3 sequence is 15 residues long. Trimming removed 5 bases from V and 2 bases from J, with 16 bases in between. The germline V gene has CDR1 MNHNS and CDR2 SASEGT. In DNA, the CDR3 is TGTGCCAGCAGTCCTCGTAGGGGGGAGGCCTACGAGCAGTACTTC. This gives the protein CASSPRRGEAYEQYF.

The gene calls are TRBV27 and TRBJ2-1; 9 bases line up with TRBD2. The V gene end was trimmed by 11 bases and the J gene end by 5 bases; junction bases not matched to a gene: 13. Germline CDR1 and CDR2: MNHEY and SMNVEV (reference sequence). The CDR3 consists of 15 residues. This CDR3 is CASVPGGGRDNEQFF. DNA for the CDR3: TGTGCCTCAGTCCCGGGGGGCGGGAGGGACAATGAGCAGTTCTTC.

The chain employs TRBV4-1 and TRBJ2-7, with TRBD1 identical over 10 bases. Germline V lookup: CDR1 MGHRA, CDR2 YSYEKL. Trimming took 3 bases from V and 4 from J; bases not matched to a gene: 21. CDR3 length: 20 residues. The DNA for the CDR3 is TGCGCCAGCAGCCACAATTTTCCCGACCGCGGTGACAGGGGGCTATACGAGCAGTACTTC. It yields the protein CASSHNFPDRGDRGLYEQYF.

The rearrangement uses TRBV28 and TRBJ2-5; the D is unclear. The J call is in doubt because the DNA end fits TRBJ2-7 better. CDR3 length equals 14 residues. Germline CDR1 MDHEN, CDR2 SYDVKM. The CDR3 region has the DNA TGTGCCAGCATGGCACTGACCTCTTCCTACGAGCAGTACTTC. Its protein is CASMALTSSYEQYF.

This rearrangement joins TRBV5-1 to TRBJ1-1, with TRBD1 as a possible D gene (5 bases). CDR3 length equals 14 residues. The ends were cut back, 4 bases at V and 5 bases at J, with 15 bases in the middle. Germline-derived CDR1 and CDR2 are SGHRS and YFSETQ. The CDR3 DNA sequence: TGCGCCAGCAGCCCCGAGGGGTGGTATACTGAAGCTTTCTTT. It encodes CASSPEGWYTEAFF. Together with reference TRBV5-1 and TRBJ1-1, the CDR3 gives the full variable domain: KAGVTQTPRYLIKTRGQQVTLSCSPISGHRSVSWYQQTPGQGLQFLFEYFSETQRNKGNFPGRFSGRQFSNSRSEMNVSTLELGDSALYLCASSPEGWYTEAFFGQGTRLTVV.

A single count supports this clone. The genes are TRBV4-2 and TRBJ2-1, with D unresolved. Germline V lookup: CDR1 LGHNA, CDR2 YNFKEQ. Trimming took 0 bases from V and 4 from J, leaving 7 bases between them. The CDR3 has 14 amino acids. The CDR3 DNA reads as TGTGCCAGCAGCCAAGAAGGACCTTACAATGAGCAGTTCTTC. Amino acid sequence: CASSQEGPYNEQFF.